The entry that follows covers one TCR beta chain sequence. The target of this receptor is not known. No much larger clonotype is one base removed from it; base qualities were not supplied. RNA was extracted using the RNeasy kit, and about 0.45 to 1 microgram was reverse transcribed with random hexamers. The immunoSEQ multiplex PCR assay, which covers 54 Vbeta and 13 Jbeta segments, was used to amplify TCR beta CDR3 regions. PCR amplification bias was corrected by using a synthetic template baseline for primer optimization and computational correction. For the original study's pipeline: Reads were annotated to V, D and J genes per IMGT and analyzed with immunoSEQ Analyzer, keeping only productive sequences. Clonality was computed as one minus Shannon entropy normalized by log2 of the number of productive unique sequences. For each patient and control, public and private clones were evaluated within the 100 most prevalent clones. Clones were defined as Susac-specific when absent from the healthy and MS cohorts, from about 970 published viral clones and from other ImmuneACCESS disease sequences. The raw public reads went through TCRdb reprocessing: fastp at Q25, MiXCR clone calling, in-frame beta chains kept. Identical CDR3 proteins give one entry, which carries the most common genes and DNA. None of the V and J calls come from the authors' own analysis; TCRdb made them. Within this sample are about 150,000 distinct CDR3 sequences, with about 95% of them counted one time only. Clones ranked in the top ten supply 0.15% of the sample.

These data are taken from a study of CD8 T cells in Susac syndrome (dated by TCRdb to between 2019 and 2020). The study in broad terms: Whether CD8+ T cell activation and differentiation in Susac syndrome was antigen driven was tested using repertoire sequencing. The study compared CD8+ T cell repertoire clonality among roughly 12 healthy donors, roughly 14 Susac syndrome patients and 15 multiple sclerosis patients. Paper-wide results and their limitations: The study acknowledged that relatively few individuals were included in the TCR sequencing and HLA analysis.

Peripheral blood CD8+ and CD4+ T cells from healthy donors, Susac syndrome patients and multiple sclerosis patients were profiled by high-throughput TCR beta sequencing. The multiple sclerosis controls were treatment-naive patients whose relapsing-remitting disease, either stable or active, fulfilled the revised McDonald criteria. Bulk CD8+ and CD4+ T cells were purified by magnetic negative isolation, whereas CD8+ TEMRA cells were enriched by FACS. Blood was drawn into EDTA tubes, processed within 24 hours, and PBMCs were isolated by density gradient centrifugation. PBMCs intended for TCR sequencing were cryopreserved in liquid nitrogen and were subsequently thawed in a 37 degrees C water bath. The sorted or isolated CD4+, CD8+ and CD8+ TEMRA cells had a purity of 90% or higher. Per the germline V gene (reference sequence), SEHNR is the CDR1 and FQNEAQ is the CDR2. V and J are truncated by 3 bases and 1 base respectively, leaving an intervening sequence of 12 bases. The cysteine opens and the phenylalanine closes a CDR3 of 15 amino acids. This entry keeps only the CDR3 DNA: 45 bases, framed from base 1.

Sequenced material: CD8+ T cells from PBMCs. The clonotype originates from a human donor with multiple sclerosis. The rearrangement joined TRBV7-9 to TRBJ2-5; TRBD2 is a weak D gene call, 6 bases matching. The CDR3 protein is CASSFPGVIQETQYF. The nucleotide sequence reads as follows: TGTGCCAGCAGCTTCCCGGGGGTGATCCAAGAGACCCAGTACTTC.